The 28 T cell receptor beta chains below all came from one sample that was sequenced in a study of blood T cell repertoires in COVID-19. The repertoire was sequenced with immunoSEQ multiplex PCR; TCRdb's copy has only in-frame clones and lacks some. The table records 9,000 to 15,000 clones, approximately 74% of them present only once. The specimen was peripheral blood. Receptors were obtained from a man aged 55 to 70 with COVID-19, enrolled during active disease.

The chain joins TRBV2 to TRBJ2-7, with TRBD2 matching 7 bases. In germline, CDR1 is SNHLY, CDR2 FYNNEI. The CDR3 has 13 amino acids. V lost 6 bases and J lost 6; bases outside the gene matches: 8. The CDR3 sequence: CASSRSPGGEQYF. The CDR3 DNA sequence: TGTGCCAGCAGCCGGTCGCCGGGGGGCGAGCAGTACTTC. The entire variable domain, with the rest obtained from reference TRBV2 and TRBJ2-7, is as follows: EPEVTQTPSHQVTQMGQEVILRCVPISNHLYFYWYRQILGQKVEFLVSFYNNEISEKSEIFDDQFSVERPDGSNFTLKIRSTKLEDSAMYFCASSRSPGGEQYFGPGTRLTVT.

This chain uses TRBV5-1 with TRBJ2-3, with a possible D match to TRBD1 (6 bases). The CDR3 runs to 16 residues. Germline CDR1 reads SGHRS; CDR2 reads YFSETQ. V dropped 2 bases and J dropped 1 base, with 14 bases sitting between them. CDR3 sequence: CASSFQGLRGTDTQYF. DNA of the CDR3: TGCGCCAGCAGCTTCCAGGGGCTCCGGGGCACAGATACGCAGTATTTT.

This clone has a handful of counts. The CDR3 region is CASRRRRTGGENTEAFF. CDR3 bases: TGTGCCAGCAGACGACGGCGGACGGGCGGGGAGAACACTGAAGCTTTCTTT. The chain couples TRBV6-6 to TRBJ1-1; D is ambiguous. This CDR3 spans 17 amino acids. With 6 bases removed from V and 1 base from J, the gap between germline ends came to 21 bases. Germline-derived CDR1 and CDR2 are MNHNY and SVGAGI (reference sequence).

V is TRBV4-3 and J is TRBJ2-2; possible D gene TRBD1, 6 bases. Trimming took 1 base from V and 1 from J, leaving 16 bases between them. This CDR3 comprises 18 residues. From germline, CDR1 is LGHNA and CDR2 YSLEER. The CDR3 DNA reads TGCGCCAGCAGCCAAGCAATTAGAGTCAGGGGGAACACCGGGGAGCTGTTTTTT. Its translation: CASSQAIRVRGNTGELFF.

The chain couples TRBV15 to TRBJ1-1; 12 bases map to TRBD1. This CDR3 has 14 amino acids. Germline-derived CDR1 and CDR2 are LNHNV and YYDKDF (reference sequence). V trimming: 1 base; J trimming: 11 bases; junction bases outside the gene matches: 5. Written as DNA, the CDR3 is TGTGCCACCAGCAGAGCAGGGACAGGGGGCACGGCTTTCTTT. It yields the protein CATSRAGTGGTAFF.

This chain's CDR3 is CASSRTGGNTEAFF. CDR3 sequence (DNA): TGTGCCAGCAGCCGGACAGGTGGGAACACTGAAGCTTTCTTT. The V and J genes are TRBV2 and TRBJ1-1; TRBD1 matches at 7 bases. Germline CDR1 SNHLY, CDR2 FYNNEI. The V segment lost 6 bases and the J segment 1 base; nucleotides outside the gene matches: 5. The length of the CDR3 is 14 residues.

The V call is TRBV28, the J call TRBJ2-2; 7 bases match TRBD1. The germline gives CDR1 MDHEN, CDR2 SYDVKM. V lost 1 base, J lost 5 bases, and 4 bases stayed unmatched. The CDR3 spans 15 residues. The CDR3 nucleotides read TGTGCCAGCAGTTTATACAGGGGTCGGACCGGGGAGCTGTTTTTT. Encoded protein: CASSLYRGRTGELFF.

This chain connects TRBV7-9 to TRBJ2-5, with D possibly being TRBD2 (5 bases). This CDR3 is built from 17 residues. Trimming cost V 5 bases and J 7 bases, with 26 bases left between them. CDR1 is SEHNR, CDR2 FQNEAQ, per germline (reference sequence). The CDR3 protein is CASSPPPDRAARGTQYF. The CDR3 DNA sequence: TGTGCCAGCAGCCCCCCGCCGGACCGAGCCGCTCGGGGGACCCAGTACTTC.

This sequence joins TRBV20-1 and TRBJ2-1, with TRBD2 identical over 14 bases. Trimming removed 3 bases from V and 10 bases from J; junction bases left unmatched: 8. CDR1 is DFQATT and CDR2 is SNEGSKA in the germline V gene (reference sequence). The CDR3 spans 15 residues. The CDR3 DNA reads TGCAGTGCTAGTAGACTAGCGGGAGGGCCCGGAGAGCAGTTCTTC. Its translation: CSASRLAGGPGEQFF.

This chain uses TRBV2 with TRBJ2-5; 10 nucleotides line up with TRBD2. Trimming took 6 bases from V and 2 from J; bases not matched to a gene: 12. Per germline, CDR1 SNHLY and CDR2 FYNNEI. The CDR3 consists of 17 residues. The CDR3 reads CASSGPIAGGWQETQYF. The CDR3 DNA reads TGTGCCAGCAGCGGCCCCATAGCGGGAGGTTGGCAAGAGACCCAGTACTTC.

In DNA, the CDR3 is TGTGCCTGGAGTGTACGGCTTGGGGGCGCGTTAAATGGCTACACCTTC. This codes for CAWSVRLGGALNGYTF. This chain uses TRBV30 with TRBJ1-2; D might be TRBD1 (6 bases). V shed 0 bases and J shed 6 bases, with 20 bases lying between them. The CDR3 is 16 amino acids. Germline V gives CDR1 GTSNPN, CDR2 SVGIG (reference sequence).

The chain employs TRBV10-3 and TRBJ1-1; perhaps TRBD1 as D (5 bases). Trimming removed 8 bases at V and 7 bases at J, with 11 bases between. This CDR3 is 11 amino acids long. Germline CDR1 reads ENHRY; CDR2 reads SYGVKD. The CDR3 sequence is CAISGTGEAFF. The CDR3 bases are TGTGCCATCTCGGGGACTGGTGAAGCTTTCTTT.

The chain has TRBV7-2 and TRBJ2-7, with D hard to call. Per germline, CDR1 SGHTA and CDR2 FQGNSA. V lost 1 base to trimming and J lost 0 bases, with 10 bases between them. The CDR3 has 15 residues. Here the CDR3 reads CASSLGPWSSYEQYF. The CDR3 DNA is TGTGCCAGCAGCTTAGGTCCCTGGAGCTCCTACGAGCAGTACTTC.

J is TRBJ2-3 and V is TRBV5-6, with 7 bases lining up with TRBD2. The germline V gene has CDR1 SGHDT and CDR2 YYEEEE. This CDR3 has 15 amino acids. V lost 5 bases to trimming and J lost 4 bases; unmatched junction nucleotides: 10. The CDR3 spells CASSTGEGNADTQYF. The CDR3, as DNA: TGTGCCAGCAGTACCGGGGAGGGTAACGCAGATACGCAGTATTTT.

This chain connects TRBV7-6 to TRBJ2-7; D unclear. Trimming pared 5 bases from V and 4 bases from J, leaving 18 bases between. The germline V gene encodes CDR1 SGHVS and CDR2 FNYEAQ. CDR3 length: 15 residues. The CDR3 DNA is TGTGCCAGCAGCCTAGAGAGAGACATTAGTTACGAGCAGTACTTC. Its protein product is CASSLERDISYEQYF.

This chain connects TRBV5-4 to TRBJ2-7; a weak D match, TRBD1 (5 bases). The CDR3 spans 14 residues. The V end was cut by 4 bases, the J end by 5 bases, with 16 bases between. CDR1 is SGHNT, CDR2 YYREEE, per germline (reference sequence). CDR3 nucleotide sequence: TGTGCCAGCAGCCCCAAGCCAGGGAACCACGAGCAGTACTTC. Encoded protein: CASSPKPGNHEQYF. The full variable domain, in which reference TRBV5-4 and TRBJ2-7 provide the parts outside the CDR3, is ETGVTQSPTHLIKTRGQQVTLRCSSQSGHNTVSWYQQALGQGPQFIFQYYREEENGRGNFPPRFSGLQFPNYSSELNVNALELDDSALYLCASSPKPGNHEQYFGPGTRLTVT.

The chain joins TRBV9 to TRBJ1-1; 7 bases agree with TRBD1. Germline loops: CDR1 SGDLS, CDR2 YYNGEE. The length of the CDR3 is 15 residues. J was trimmed by 4 bases and V by 5 bases; bases with no gene match: 11. Written as DNA, the CDR3 is TGTGCCAGCAGACTGGGTGCCACAGGGGCCACTGAAGCTTTCTTT. This gives the protein CASRLGATGATEAFF.

V is TRBV7-2 and J is TRBJ2-7, with 10 bases matching TRBD2. The junction had 4 bases not matched to a gene; V was cut back by 2 bases and J by 3 bases. Germline-derived CDR1 and CDR2 are SGHTA and FQGNSA. CDR3 length equals 15 residues. The CDR3 DNA reads TGTGCCAGCAGCTTAAGGCTAGCGGGAGACTACGAGCAGTACGTC. The encoded protein is CASSLRLAGDYEQYV.

V and J are TRBV2 and TRBJ2-7, with D possibly TRBD1 on 6 matching bases. The CDR3 runs 13 residues. CDR1 and CDR2 from the germline V gene are SNHLY and FYNNEI. Trimming cost V 10 bases and J 4 bases, with 17 bases left between them. The CDR3 spells CATMHGQSYEQYF. CDR3 coding DNA: TGTGCCACCATGCACGGACAGTCTTACGAGCAGTACTTC.

This clone is medium-sized by share. This chain links TRBV24-1 with TRBJ1-3, with D perhaps TRBD1 (5 bases). Germline V gene lookup returns CDR1 KGHDR and CDR2 SFDVKD. Trimming pared 3 bases from V and 4 bases from J, leaving 9 bases between. The CDR3 loop spans 14 amino acids. This chain's CDR3 is CATSDGGAGNTIYF. The CDR3 nucleotides are TGTGCCACCAGTGATGGAGGGGCGGGAAACACCATATATTTT.

This chain uses TRBV7-3 with TRBJ2-2, with D unresolved. Germline assignment: CDR1 SGHTA and CDR2 FQGTGA. The CDR3 is 13 residues long. Trimming cost V 4 bases and J 5 bases, with 8 bases left between them. This CDR3 reads CASSSYSTGELFF. The CDR3 coding sequence is TGTGCCAGCAGCTCTTACAGTACCGGGGAGCTGTTTTTT.

The V and J genes are TRBV2 and TRBJ2-7; D is unclear. V lost 6 bases to trimming and J lost 0 bases, with 12 bases between them. Germline V gene data show CDR1 as SNHLY and CDR2 as FYNNEI. This CDR3 contains 14 residues. In DNA, the CDR3 is TGTGCCAGCAGGGCCGGAGCAACCTCCTACGAGCAGTACTTC. Its translation is CASRAGATSYEQYF.

The chain is built from TRBV5-4 and TRBJ2-4; 15 nucleotides agree with TRBD2. Losses at the gene ends were 2 bases for V and 5 bases for J; bases not matched to a gene: 5. The CDR3 totals 17 residues. The V gene's germline CDR1 is SGHNT and CDR2 YYREEE (reference sequence). The CDR3 DNA follows: TGTGCCAGCAGCTTTGGGACTAGCGGGGGGAGGGAAAACATTCAGTACTTC. As protein: CASSFGTSGGRENIQYF. Full variable domain (rest looked up from reference TRBV5-4 and TRBJ2-4): ETGVTQSPTHLIKTRGQQVTLRCSSQSGHNTVSWYQQALGQGPQFIFQYYREEENGRGNFPPRFSGLQFPNYSSELNVNALELDDSALYLCASSFGTSGGRENIQYFGAGTRLSVL.

This rearrangement joins TRBV28 to TRBJ1-4; 11 bases map to TRBD1. The trim removed 6 bases at V and 6 bases at J, leaving 6 bases unmatched. The CDR3 is made up of 15 amino acids. The germline V gene has CDR1 MDHEN and CDR2 SYDVKM. The CDR3 reads CASRGPGQGDEKLFF. The CDR3 DNA is TGTGCCAGCAGGGGACCGGGACAGGGGGATGAAAAACTGTTTTTT.

The chain recombines TRBV10-3 with TRBJ2-1; TRBD2 matches at 12 bases. After removal of 9 bases from V and 9 bases from J, the junction contained 12 bases not matched to a gene. Germline CDR1 and CDR2: ENHRY and SYGVKD. This CDR3 region has 15 residues. Here the CDR3 reads CAIAPRLAGEGEQFF. CDR3 bases: TGTGCCATTGCCCCGAGACTAGCGGGAGAAGGTGAGCAGTTCTTC.

The gene calls are TRBV2 and TRBJ2-7; D is undetermined. Trimming pared 7 bases from V and 0 bases from J, leaving 7 bases between. There are 12 residues in the CDR3. Germline V CDR1 and CDR2: SNHLY, FYNNEI. The CDR3 loop reads CASNSFSYEQYF. DNA of the CDR3: TGTGCCAGCAACTCCTTCTCCTACGAGCAGTACTTC.

The chain links TRBV12-5 to TRBJ1-1; D is uncertain. The ends were cut back, 2 bases at V and 10 bases at J, with 17 bases in the middle. Germline V gene data show CDR1 as LGHNT and CDR2 as FRNRAP. The CDR3 spans 14 residues. The CDR3 loop reads CASGLFPLRYGAFF. The CDR3 nucleotides read TGTGCTAGTGGTTTGTTCCCACTACGGTACGGAGCTTTCTTT.

The chain recombines TRBV27 with TRBJ2-1; 9 bases fit TRBD2. With 3 bases clipped from V and 6 bases from J, the junction kept 6 bases outside the gene matches. Germline-derived CDR1 and CDR2 are MNHEY and SMNVEV (reference sequence). The CDR3 is 15 residues long. CDR3 region: CASSFPGLAINEQFF. The CDR3 bases are TGTGCCAGCAGTTTCCCGGGACTAGCCATCAATGAGCAGTTCTTC.